The 18 T cell receptor beta chains below all came from one sample that was sequenced in a study of identical twins (dated by TCRdb to 2016 to 2018). The method was 5' RACE. TCRdb records Illumina HiSeq 2000 as the sequencer. The public reads were run again by TCRdb, first through fastp at Q25 and then through MiXCR, and only productive beta chains were kept. CDR3 protein sequences are deduplicated, and each keeps its most common genes and DNA. Present in this sample are about 240,000 distinct CDR3 sequences, roughly 12% of which were seen just once. The ten largest clones add up to about 4.1% of the sample. These records were also assigned to another study, of yellow fever vaccine responses in identical twins.

Sequencing was done on a sample of memory (CD45RO+) T cells sorted from blood. Sample cell subset or site, as interpreted from the label and publication: CD45RO+ enriched T cells. These receptors originate from a woman aged 18-29 years in good health.

This chain connects TRBV27 to TRBJ2-1; D may correspond to TRBD1 or TRBD2 (5 bases each). This CDR3 spans 15 amino acids. Germline V gene sequence: CDR1 MNHEY, CDR2 SMNVEV (reference sequence). V shed 4 bases and J shed 4 bases, with 14 bases lying between them. CDR3 nucleotide sequence: TGTGCCAGCAGTTCACCCGGGACCGTTTACAATGAGCAGTTCTTC. It codes for CASSSPGTVYNEQFF.

The V gene is TRBV5-1, the J gene TRBJ2-2, with 8 bases matching TRBD2. The CDR3 consists of 15 residues. The ends lost 4 bases at V and 5 bases at J; junction bases unmatched: 7. Per the germline V gene, CDR1 is SGHRS and CDR2 is YFSETQ. CDR3 nucleotides: TGCGCCAGCAGCCTACTAGCGGATGGGACCGGGGAGCTGTTTTTT. Protein product: CASSLLADGTGELFF.

The V gene is TRBV27, the J gene TRBJ1-1, with D unresolved. The CDR3 contains 16 residues. Germline CDR1 is MNHEY and CDR2 is SMNVEV (reference sequence). The V gene lost 2 bases and the J gene lost 2 bases, with 15 bases spanning the gap. CDR3 loop: CASSLSKGSVNTEAFF. The CDR3 DNA reads TGTGCCAGCAGTTTAAGTAAGGGAAGTGTTAACACTGAAGCTTTCTTT.

This clonotype occurred many times. V is TRBV6-2 or TRBV6-3 and J is TRBJ2-5; D unclear. Germline lookup yields CDR1 MNHEY and CDR2 SVGEGT. This CDR3 has 13 amino acids. V lost 7 bases to trimming and J lost 4 bases, with 13 bases between them. DNA for the CDR3: TGTGCCAGCACCCGAGAGAGATCAGAGACCCAGTACTTC. It codes for CASTRERSETQYF.

The chain is built from TRBV12-3 or TRBV12-4 and TRBJ1-5, with a weak D call TRBD1 (5 bases). This CDR3 region has 14 residues. The germline V and J ends were trimmed by 6 bases and 2 bases, with 11 bases remaining between them. In DNA form, the CDR3 reads TGTGCCAGCAGGCCCAGGGAGGGCAATCAGCCCCAGCATTTT. Residues: CASRPREGNQPQHF.

This clonotype was counted at least ten times. V gene TRBV28 combines with J gene TRBJ2-7; the match to TRBD1 covers 10 bases. This CDR3 comprises 15 residues. V shed 4 bases and J 2 bases; nucleotides not matched to a gene: 5. Germline assignment: CDR1 MDHEN and CDR2 SYDVKM. The CDR3 nucleotides are TGTGCCAGCAGTTACCCGGGACAGGGGACCTACGAGCAGTACTTC. It translates to CASSYPGQGTYEQYF.

J is TRBJ2-1 and V is TRBV11-2; D not certain. CDR3 length: 15 residues. Germline V CDR1 and CDR2: SGHAT, FQNNGV. The V end lost 4 bases, the J end lost 7 bases, and 17 bases lay between the germline ends. As DNA, the CDR3 is TGTGCCAGCAGCTCGTTGGCGGCCCTTGGAAATGAGCAGTTCTTC. It encodes CASSSLAALGNEQFF.

The chain carries TRBV7-2 and TRBJ2-1; no clear D. V was clipped by 2 bases and J by 9 bases, with 11 bases between them. The CDR3 spans 13 residues. CDR1 SGHTA and CDR2 FQGNSA come from the germline V gene. The CDR3 sequence: CASSLKRVGEQFF. CDR3 DNA: TGTGCCAGCAGCTTAAAACGTGTAGGTGAGCAGTTCTTC.

Ten or more counts support this clonotype. The chain joins TRBV29-1 to TRBJ1-5; D gene unclear. The germline gives CDR1 SQVTM, CDR2 ANQGSEA. The CDR3 runs to 12 residues. V lost 4 bases to trimming and J lost 8 bases, with 12 bases between them. The CDR3 loop reads CSVGHAGKPQHF. CDR3 coding DNA: TGCAGCGTTGGACACGCGGGGAAGCCCCAGCATTTT.

This chain joins TRBV6-5 and TRBJ1-3, with 7 bases lining up with TRBD1. The CDR3 extends over 15 amino acids. Germline CDR1 reads MNHEY; CDR2 reads SVGAGI. With 2 bases clipped from V and 3 bases from J, the junction kept 4 bases outside the gene matches. DNA for the CDR3: TGTGCCAGCAGTTACGAGGGGGCGATTGGAAACACCATATATTTT. As protein: CASSYEGAIGNTIYF.

This rearrangement joins TRBV3-1 to TRBJ2-3; the match to TRBD2 covers 12 bases. The CDR3 runs to 16 residues. The V segment lost 5 bases and the J segment 1 base; nucleotides outside the gene matches: 4. Looked up from germline, CDR1 is LGHDT and CDR2 is YNNKEL (reference sequence). CDR3 amino acids: CASSGRLAGGTDTQYF. Here the CDR3 DNA reads TGTGCCAGCAGCGGACGACTAGCGGGGGGCACAGATACGCAGTATTTT.

The table lists this clonotype with a few counts. This chain uses TRBV3-1 with TRBJ2-2; D is perhaps TRBD1 or TRBD2 (5 bases each). Germline V gene data show CDR1 as LGHDT and CDR2 as YNNKEL (reference sequence). The CDR3 spans 16 residues. V was clipped by 0 bases and J by 7 bases, with 15 bases between them. The CDR3 nucleotides are TGTGCCAGCAGCCAAGATTGGGACCAGGGAAACGGGGAGCTGTTTTTT. This translates into CASSQDWDQGNGELFF.

The chain is built from TRBV6-4 and TRBJ2-3; no clear D gene. This CDR3 has 15 residues. V was pared by 4 bases and J by 0 bases, with 11 bases between. Germline-derived CDR1 and CDR2 are MRHNA and SNTAGT. The CDR3 region has the DNA TGTGCCAGCAGTGTTGGGGTTGGGAGCACAGATACGCAGTATTTT. Translating it yields CASSVGVGSTDTQYF.

The J gene is TRBJ2-1, the V gene TRBV5-1; a weak D match, TRBD2 (6 bases). This CDR3 is built from 14 residues. In germline, CDR1 is SGHRS, CDR2 YFSETQ. Trimming removed 4 bases at V and 3 bases at J, with 11 bases between. In nucleotides, the CDR3 is TGCGCCAGCAGCGCCTTGGGGGGCTACAATGAGCAGTTCTTC. This encodes CASSALGGYNEQFF.

This clonotype was recorded a few times. The chain recombines TRBV5-1 with TRBJ2-7; TRBD1 aligns across 9 bases. The CDR3 consists of 15 residues. V shed 5 bases and J 5 bases; nucleotides not matched to a gene: 11. Germline V lookup: CDR1 SGHRS, CDR2 YFSETQ. Here the CDR3 reads CASRQTGTGFNEQYF. The CDR3 region has the DNA TGCGCCAGCAGACAAACGGGGACAGGGTTCAACGAGCAGTACTTC.

This clonotype was detected a few times. This sequence joins TRBV3-1 and TRBJ2-5; TRBD2 is a possible D gene (5 bases). The CDR3 extends over 15 amino acids. CDR1 and CDR2 (germline): LGHDT, YNNKEL (reference sequence). V was clipped by 0 bases and J by 2 bases, with 10 bases between them. Here the CDR3 reads CASSQDRRRQETQYF. The DNA of the CDR3 is TGTGCCAGCAGCCAAGACCGGAGGAGGCAAGAGACCCAGTACTTC.

The chain has TRBV2 and TRBJ2-7, with TRBD1 as a possible D gene (6 bases). Germline lookup yields CDR1 SNHLY and CDR2 FYNNEI. CDR3 length: 13 residues. The ends were cut back, 10 bases at V and 0 bases at J, with 13 bases in the middle. The chain's CDR3 is CATTGWDSYEQYF. The CDR3 nucleotides are TGTGCCACCACAGGGTGGGACTCCTACGAGCAGTACTTC.

J is TRBJ2-3 and V is TRBV21-1; the DNA was not used to check the table's D call, TRBD2. TRBV21-1 is a known pseudogene. There are 13 residues in the CDR3. The CDR3 here is CTRGTAPTDTQYF. CDR3 DNA sequence: TGTACCAGGGGGACTGCGCCCACAGATACGCAGTATTTT.